The 7 T cell receptor beta chains below all came from one sample that was sequenced in a study of Ad26.COV2.S vaccination and SARS-CoV-2 variants. Produced via immunoSEQ multiplex PCR; TCRdb's table is partial and in-frame only. The table records about 350,000 clones, around 92% of them present only once. The sequenced sample was peripheral blood, obtained after recovery from COVID-19. The receptors stem from a human donor who had recovered from COVID-19.

The chain employs TRBV25-1 and TRBJ1-6, with D perhaps TRBD1 (5 bases). The CDR3 contains 15 residues. The V gene lost 6 bases and the J gene lost 4 bases, with 13 bases spanning the gap. Germline V gives CDR1 MGHDK, CDR2 SYGVNS. As DNA, the CDR3 is TGTGCCAGCAGCGACCCGACAGAGTATAATTCACCCCTCCACTTT. It codes for CASSDPTEYNSPLHF.

The rearrangement uses TRBV11-2 and TRBJ2-7; D might be TRBD1 (6 bases). Germline V gene sequence: CDR1 SGHAT, CDR2 FQNNGV. The CDR3 has 14 amino acids. V was clipped by 5 bases and J by 5 bases, with 16 bases between them. The CDR3 DNA reads TGTGCCAGCAGCCCCCAACACAGGGTTGACGAGCAGTACTTC. Protein: CASSPQHRVDEQYF.

The CDR3 DNA sequence: TGTGCCAGCGGAGACAGGACGTTCTCTGGCTACACCTTC. Amino acid sequence: CASGDRTFSGYTF. V usage is TRBV6-5 and J usage is TRBJ1-2; a weak D match, TRBD1 (6 bases). The V end lost 8 bases, the J end lost 7 bases, and 17 bases lay between the germline ends. Germline lookup yields CDR1 MNHEY and CDR2 SVGAGI. CDR3 length: 13 residues.

This clone was detected once. The chain has TRBV19 and TRBJ1-2; D might be TRBD1 (5 bases). From germline, CDR1 is LNHDA and CDR2 SQIVND (reference sequence). The CDR3 extends over 15 amino acids. V was clipped by 7 bases and J by 6 bases, with 21 bases between them. The CDR3 loop reads CASTIPGLLADGYTF. CDR3 in DNA: TGTGCCAGTACCATCCCGGGACTTCTTGCGGATGGCTACACCTTC.

This rearrangement joins TRBV5-1 to TRBJ2-1; 7 bases map to TRBD1. This CDR3 region has 15 residues. The V gene's germline CDR1 is SGHRS and CDR2 YFSETQ. The V and J ends lost 4 bases and 2 bases, in that order; junction bases with no gene match: 6. In DNA form, the CDR3 reads TGCGCCAGCAGCCCCCCGGGACAGACCTACAATGAGCAGTTCTTC. Amino acid sequence: CASSPPGQTYNEQFF.

This sequence joins TRBV10-3 and TRBJ2-5, with D maybe TRBD1 (7 bases). Germline-derived CDR1 and CDR2 are ENHRY and SYGVKD. Trimming cost V 4 bases and J 1 base, with 13 bases left between them. This CDR3 contains 15 residues. CDR3 in amino acids: CAISGRGTLQETQYF. CDR3 nucleotide sequence: TGTGCCATCAGTGGCAGGGGGACTCTCCAAGAGACCCAGTACTTC.

The V and J genes are TRBV27 and TRBJ1-1, with 8 positions matching TRBD1. Unmatched junction bases numbered 0, after V lost 2 bases and J lost 1 base. Germline assignment: CDR1 MNHEY and CDR2 SMNVEV (reference sequence). The CDR3 covers 14 residues. Written as DNA, the CDR3 is TGTGCCAGCAGTTTAGACAGGGGGAACACTGAAGCTTTCTTT. It yields the protein CASSLDRGNTEAFF.